This T cell receptor (beta chain) originates from a study of shared clonotypes between healthy human individuals. At the deep level, the assay was run. Genomic DNA of every subset was divided equally among multiple immunoSEQ plates. Clones were sequenced by immunoSEQ multiplex PCR, and TCRdb holds only the in-frame ones, with some missing. The sample includes a few million clones, 80% to 95% seen only once; the top ten take roughly 0.36%. Per germline, CDR1 MDHEN and CDR2 SYDVKM. CDR3 length: 18 residues. V was cut by 2 bases and J by 8 bases, with 25 bases left in between. Broader study findings: When compared with the clonotypes that were shared by all four sorted-subset donors, the non-shared clonotypes turned out to have lower generation probabilities. Larger estimated richness was generally recorded for naive subsets relative to memory subsets.

Of note for this clone: Its antigen is not identified.

The sequencing input was naive CD4+ T cells from PBMCs. The sample's subset: CD45RA+ positively selected. The chain joins TRBV28 to TRBJ2-1; the D gene is possibly TRBD2 (6 bases). The TCR originated in a man younger than 30 in good health. Some clones in this sample may be carry-over from other donors' samples. CDR3 amino acids: CASSLNLGRDRPRDEQFF. Here the CDR3 DNA reads TGTGCCAGCAGTTTAAATTTAGGGCGGGACCGTCCTCGGGATGAGCAGTTCTTC.